The rows below give T cell receptor beta chains drawn from one sample of a study of control samples from healthy donors and cancer patients. Only in-frame clones appear in the TCRdb table, and some are missing; sequencing was by immunoSEQ multiplex PCR. The table lists tens of thousands of clones, about nine tenths of them singletons. The sequencing input was PBMCs. The receptors shown here come from a man aged 55 to 70 with colorectal cancer. Each CDR3 is given without its conserved first and last residue. The D gene is left open where the match is weak. Some rows have no size entry. The others give once, few or many, or a class for an expanded clone.

V gene,clone size,D gene,CDR3 protein
TRBV4-1,-,-,ASSQDLVGAASGANVLT
TRBV7-6,few,-,ASSLAQVGDEQF
TRBV5-4,-,TRBD1,ASSPDRGTDTQY
TRBV18,few,-,ASSADSYTEAF
TRBV19,-,TRBD2,ASSMGGYNTGELF
TRBV19,-,-,ASSIMQGKAGELF
TRBV7-2,-,TRBD2,ASSPGGRVGTQY
TRBV5-4,-,TRBD1,ASSLVVGQPDTQY
TRBV7-3,-,-,ASSPGGRGGPDTQY
TRBV2,-,-,ASSRDLRYEQY
TRBV10-1,-,-,ASNLKGYEQY
TRBV2,-,-,ASSQQGHPAYEQY
TRBV4-1,-,TRBD1,ASSPSGQGYEQY
TRBV6-1,-,-,ASSELREGYT
TRBV24-1,-,TRBD2,ATSDLTSGGTDEQF
TRBV4-1,few,-,ASSQEAGPQH
TRBV10-2,-,-,ASRGLDHSSYEQY
TRBV21-1,-,-,ASSPRGRAVNYGYT
TRBV18,once,TRBD1,ASSPPSTGANSPLH
TRBV4-2,-,-,ASSQEYLSGNTIY
TRBV21-1,once,-,ASSKALSGSSTDTQY
TRBV6-1,-,-,ASSEWGTGNTGELF
TRBV11-3,-,-,ASSLGQGNTEAF
TRBV6-5,-,TRBD1,ASRPGQGVGGYT
TRBV25-1,once,TRBD1,AVTGDRGPKGTEAF
TRBV7-9,-,TRBD2,ASSGRLAGVSYEQY
TRBV6-5,-,-,ASRQQGSTDTQY
TRBV28,-,-,ASSSTRLRQDMDEQY
TRBV2,-,-,ASSEQSYGELF
TRBV27,-,TRBD1,ASRPGQGRIQF
TRBV7-9,-,-,ASSPEAGRSEQY
TRBV2,-,-,ASNVGGNTGELF
TRBV2,-,-,ASIAGTINYGYT
TRBV5-4,-,-,ASSLASRGEQF
TRBV6-5,few,TRBD1,ASSYQGGSRGYT
TRBV6-2/TRBV6-3,-,-,ASSSFRESGNTIY
TRBV10-3,-,-,AISPRPYNEQF
TRBV4-1,-,-,ASSQDREKLF
TRBV10-3,-,-,AISESRTGGGAEKLF
TRBV19,-,-,ASSTGTIQY
TRBV6-1,-,TRBD1,ASSASSGQGNPYEQY
TRBV7-2,-,TRBD1,ASSSQNPGQGAWETQY
TRBV5-4,-,-,ASSLGGQMNTEAF
TRBV5-6,-,-,ASSSGPYGYT
TRBV12-5,-,TRBD1,ASALGGNRGRETQY
TRBV7-9,-,TRBD1,ASSFGGTGGYEQY
TRBV7-9,-,-,ASSLIRGNEQF
TRBV7-6,-,-,ASSLAAPSSGNTIY
TRBV5-4,-,-,ASSLQDTEAF
TRBV5-1,-,TRBD2,ASSSLLAASETQY
TRBV21-1,-,-,ASSPRARPQPQH
TRBV10-3,-,-,AISESDYGYT